This entry lists 25 T cell receptor beta chains sequenced from one sample in a study of T cells in Graves' hyperthyroidism and ophthalmopathy. The CDR3 regions of TCR beta were amplified from RNA transcripts. A set of HTBI primers served as the primers for a first-round RT-PCR of the TCR CDR3. TCRdb recomputed calls from the multiplex PCR reads with MiXCR, one row per CDR3 protein. The table lists hundreds of thousands of distinct CDR3 sequences, approximately 13% of them singletons. Sequencing was carried out using blood. Receptor source: a woman aged 25 to 39 with Graves' hyperthyroidism.

This clonotype was observed many times. CDR3 sequence (DNA): TGTGCCAGCAGTTTATATCGCGGGACTAAAGAGACCCAGTACTTC. This encodes CASSLYRGTKETQYF. The chain combines TRBV28 with TRBJ2-5; 7 bases are shared with TRBD2. Germline V CDR1 and CDR2: MDHEN, SYDVKM. The CDR3 totals 15 residues. Unmatched junction bases numbered 5, after V lost 1 base and J lost 3 bases.

This clonotype was observed a handful of times. The chain carries TRBV19 and TRBJ2-1; no clear D. Germline CDR1 reads LNHDA; CDR2 reads SQIVND (reference sequence). V was pared by 1 base and J by 6 bases, with 4 bases between. The CDR3 extends over 12 amino acids. CDR3 DNA: TGTGCCAGTAGTATAGGCCCCAATGAGCAGTTCTTC. Residues: CASSIGPNEQFF.

This clonotype has a count of ten or more. The CDR3 protein is CSASFLAGVNEQFF. As DNA, the CDR3 is TGCAGTGCTAGCTTCCTAGCGGGAGTTAATGAGCAGTTCTTC. The J gene is TRBJ2-1, the V gene TRBV20-1; 10 nucleotides line up with TRBD2. CDR3 length: 14 amino acids. Looked up from germline, CDR1 is DFQATT and CDR2 is SNEGSKA (reference sequence). J gave up 7 bases and V 3 bases, and 6 bases lay outside the gene matches.

V gene TRBV11-2 combines with J gene TRBJ2-5; maybe TRBD2 (6 bases). Deletions cut 11 bases from V and 0 bases from J, with 10 bases between. There are 12 residues in the CDR3. Germline values: CDR1 SGHAT, CDR2 FQNNGV. The CDR3: CAAGTNQETQYF. CDR3 nucleotide sequence: TGTGCCGCGGGGACGAACCAAGAGACCCAGTACTTC.

This clonotype has ten or more counts. This chain uses TRBV28 with TRBJ2-1; D possibly corresponds to TRBD1 (6 bases). In germline, CDR1 is MDHEN, CDR2 SYDVKM. The CDR3 covers 14 residues. The DNA for the CDR3 is TGTGGAACCCAGGGGCCCCAATCTCGCAATGAGCAGTTCTTC. The encoded protein is CGTQGPQSRNEQFF.

This clonotype was detected many times. This chain uses TRBV2 with TRBJ2-1; TRBD2 matches at 9 bases. The CDR3 sequence is 14 residues long. Looked up from germline, CDR1 is SNHLY and CDR2 is FYNNEI. V lost 6 bases and J lost 6; bases outside the gene matches: 6. CDR3 protein: CASRRLADSNEQFF. The CDR3 DNA sequence: TGTGCCAGCAGACGACTAGCGGACTCCAATGAGCAGTTCTTC.

The chain uses TRBV5-1 and TRBJ1-1; 9 nucleotides match TRBD1. This CDR3 region has 18 residues. The V and J ends lost 4 bases and 0 bases, in that order; junction bases with no gene match: 13. CDR1 is SGHRS, CDR2 YFSETQ, per germline. The CDR3 region is CASSTLGQGSRMNTEAFF. The CDR3 region has the DNA TGCGCCAGCAGCACCCTGGGACAGGGATCGAGAATGAACACTGAAGCTTTCTTT. The full variable domain, rest sourced from reference TRBV5-1 and TRBJ1-1, is KAGVTQTPRYLIKTRGQQVTLSCSPISGHRSVSWYQQTPGQGLQFLFEYFSETQRNKGNFPGRFSGRQFSNSRSEMNVSTLELGDSALYLCASSTLGQGSRMNTEAFFGQGTRLTVV.

Many counts were recorded for this clonotype. The V gene is TRBV2, the J gene TRBJ2-7; perhaps TRBD2 as D (5 bases). Between the trimmed V and J ends, which lost 4 bases and 1 base, there was a span of 14 bases. CDR1 is SNHLY, CDR2 FYNNEI, per germline. The CDR3 is 15 residues long. This chain's CDR3 is CASSGVRASSYEQYF. CDR3 coding DNA: TGTGCCAGCAGTGGTGTGAGGGCCTCGTCCTACGAGCAGTACTTC.

This clonotype has a count of ten or more. The chain carries TRBV28 and TRBJ1-2, with 7 bases fitting TRBD1. V trimming: 8 bases; J trimming: 6 bases; junction bases outside the gene matches: 9. The germline V gene has CDR1 MDHEN and CDR2 SYDVKM. CDR3 length equals 13 residues. CDR3: CASGTPGQNGYTF. For the CDR3, the DNA is TGTGCCAGCGGGACTCCGGGACAGAATGGCTACACCTTC.

This clonotype was seen only a few times. This chain connects TRBV19 to TRBJ1-1, with D unclear. V was cut by 9 bases and J by 1 base, with 9 bases left in between. Germline values: CDR1 LNHDA, CDR2 SQIVND (reference sequence). This CDR3 spans 12 amino acids. The CDR3 here is CASHSGNTEAFF. The CDR3 DNA reads as TGTGCCAGCCATTCCGGGAACACTGAAGCTTTCTTT.

There are many counts of this clonotype. The chain has TRBV7-9 and TRBJ2-5; a weak D match, TRBD1 (6 bases). Trimming removed 8 bases at V and 0 bases at J, with 10 bases between. The CDR3 runs to 13 residues. Germline CDR1 reads SEHNR; CDR2 reads FQNEAQ (reference sequence). CDR3 DNA: TGTGCCAGCTATGGGGGCTACCAAGAGACCCAGTACTTC. It is translated as CASYGGYQETQYF.

The CDR3: CASSSTGASGVNEQFF. CDR3 nucleotide sequence: TGTGCCAGCAGCTCTACAGGGGCTAGTGGCGTGAATGAGCAGTTCTTC. The chain joins TRBV7-3 to TRBJ2-1; the match to TRBD1 covers 7 bases. The CDR3 has 16 amino acids. V lost 4 bases and J lost 7; bases outside the gene matches: 13. Germline lookup yields CDR1 SGHTA and CDR2 FQGTGA.

Many counts were recorded for this clonotype. CDR3 coding DNA: TGTGCCAGCAGCTTAGACCCCCGGAGGGGCTACACCTTC. The encoded protein is CASSLDPRRGYTF. V usage is TRBV7-2 and J usage is TRBJ1-2; D remains unclear. With 1 base removed from V and 8 bases from J, the gap between germline ends came to 11 bases. Germline V gives CDR1 SGHTA, CDR2 FQGNSA. The CDR3 runs 13 residues.

The genes are TRBV9 and TRBJ2-7, with 8 bases lining up with TRBD1. V dropped 3 bases and J dropped 0; count of bases not matched to a gene: 5. Germline values: CDR1 SGDLS, CDR2 YYNGEE. This CDR3 comprises 15 residues. In DNA, the CDR3 is TGTGCCAGCAGCGGCGGACAGGGATACTCCTACGAGCAGTACTTC. It codes for CASSGGQGYSYEQYF. Full variable domain (missing parts from reference TRBV9 and TRBJ2-7): DSGVTQTPKHLITATGQRVTLRCSPRSGDLSVYWYQQSLDQGLQFLIQYYNGEERAKGNILERFSAQQFPDLHSELNLSSLELGDSALYFCASSGGQGYSYEQYFGPGTRLTVT.

The chain's CDR3 is CASGTRQQSTIYF. CDR3 DNA sequence: TGTGCCAGTGGTACAAGGCAGCAGTCGACCATATATTTT. The chain couples TRBV19 to TRBJ1-3; no definite D call. Germline V lookup: CDR1 LNHDA, CDR2 SQIVND (reference sequence). The CDR3 consists of 13 residues. Trimming removed 8 bases at V and 10 bases at J, with 18 bases between.

This clonotype was seen at least ten times. The rearrangement uses TRBV16 and TRBJ1-1; the D is unclear. This CDR3 has 15 residues. Germline V gene data show CDR1 as KGHSY and CDR2 as FQNENV. The V gene lost 4 bases and the J gene lost 1 base, with 13 bases spanning the gap. CDR3 nucleotide sequence: TGTGCCAGCAGCCCGGGCGGAGCGACGAACACTGAAGCTTTCTTT. This encodes CASSPGGATNTEAFF.

V is TRBV6-5 and J is TRBJ2-1; 11 bases line up with TRBD2. Germline lookup yields CDR1 MNHEY and CDR2 SVGAGI. V shed 6 bases, J shed 9 bases, and the junction held 13 bases outside the gene matches. The CDR3 extends over 16 amino acids. As DNA, the CDR3 is TGTGCCAGCAGCTTAGAACTAGCGGGAGTTGGCGGTGAGCAGTTCTTC. Encoded protein: CASSLELAGVGGEQFF.

V is TRBV2 and J is TRBJ2-1; 8 bases fit TRBD1. The V and J ends lost 1 base and 4 bases, in that order; junction bases with no gene match: 6. This CDR3 has 16 residues. In germline, CDR1 is SNHLY, CDR2 FYNNEI. CDR3 residues: CASSEDRDRTYNEQFF. The CDR3 region has the DNA TGTGCCAGCAGTGAAGACCGGGACAGGACTTACAATGAGCAGTTCTTC.

V usage is TRBV4-2 and J usage is TRBJ1-2; the D gene is possibly TRBD1 (6 bases). Trimming left V 6 bases short and J 2 bases short, with 16 bases between. Germline values: CDR1 LGHNA, CDR2 YNFKEQ. This CDR3 region has 15 residues. The CDR3 reads CASRPGQLSNYGYTF. In DNA form, the CDR3 reads TGTGCCAGCAGACCAGGACAGCTATCAAACTATGGCTACACCTTC.

This clonotype was recorded many times. The chain joins TRBV7-9 to TRBJ1-4; D gene ambiguous. From germline, CDR1 is SEHNR and CDR2 FQNEAQ (reference sequence). The V gene lost 7 bases and the J gene lost 4 bases, with 10 bases spanning the gap. The length of the CDR3 is 13 residues. The CDR3 DNA follows: TGTGCCAGCATAAGTGGGAGTAATGAAAAACTGTTTTTT. Amino acid sequence: CASISGSNEKLFF. Supplemented by reference TRBV7-9 and TRBJ1-4, the full variable domain reads DTGVSQNPRHKITKRGQNVTFRCDPISEHNRLYWYRQTLGQGPEFLTYFQNEAQLEKSRLLSDRFSAERPKGSFSTLEIQRTEQGDSAMYLCASISGSNEKLFFGSGTQLSVL.

The genes are TRBV12-5 and TRBJ2-5, with TRBD2 matching 10 bases. Germline V gene lookup returns CDR1 LGHNT and CDR2 FRNRAP. V lost 1 base to trimming and J lost 3 bases; unmatched junction nucleotides: 2. The CDR3 runs 15 residues. The CDR3 sequence is CASGLGTSGKETQYF. The CDR3 DNA reads as TGTGCTAGTGGTTTGGGGACTAGCGGCAAAGAGACCCAGTACTTC.

This clonotype has more than one count but fewer than ten. The rearrangement uses TRBV18 and TRBJ1-5; D is perhaps TRBD1 (5 bases). With 0 bases removed from V and 4 bases from J, the gap between germline ends came to 7 bases. The germline V gene encodes CDR1 KGHSH and CDR2 LQKENI. The CDR3 is made up of 14 amino acids. The CDR3 region is CASSPPGANQPQHF. The DNA of the CDR3 is TGTGCCAGCTCACCACCTGGGGCAAATCAGCCCCAGCATTTT.

There are many counts of this clonotype. V gene TRBV20-1 combines with J gene TRBJ2-1; 7 bases fit TRBD2. J lost 7 bases, V lost 0 bases, and 9 bases had no gene match. Germline CDR1 is DFQATT and CDR2 is SNEGSKA (reference sequence). The CDR3 spans 15 residues. CDR3 sequence reads: CSARDLSGGWNEQFF. CDR3 sequence (DNA): TGCAGTGCTAGAGATCTCTCGGGGGGTTGGAATGAGCAGTTCTTC.

At least ten counts were recorded for this clonotype. The chain links TRBV2 to TRBJ1-3; D remains ambiguous. The ends were cut back, 2 bases at V and 0 bases at J, with 11 bases in the middle. The CDR3 is made up of 16 amino acids. Per germline, CDR1 SNHLY and CDR2 FYNNEI. DNA for the CDR3: TGTGCCAGCAGTGAAATTGCGGGCCTCTCTGGAAACACCATATATTTT. As protein: CASSEIAGLSGNTIYF.

This clonotype was observed many times. The rearrangement uses TRBV30 and TRBJ2-7; 7 positions agree with TRBD1. This CDR3 spans 14 amino acids. Germline lookup yields CDR1 GTSNPN and CDR2 SVGIG (reference sequence). Unmatched junction bases numbered 7, after V lost 3 bases and J lost 2 bases. CDR3 bases: TGTGCCTGGAGAAAGGACAGGACCGCCTACGAGCAGTACTTC. As protein: CAWRKDRTAYEQYF.